This paragraph covers one TCR beta chain sequence. This CDR3 contains 13 residues. Germline V gene sequence: CDR1 MDHEN, CDR2 SYDVKM. V dropped 11 bases and J dropped 4 bases, with 15 bases sitting between them. The data belong to a study of T cell responses to AZD1222 COVID-19 vaccine. Data came from immunoSEQ multiplex PCR; TCRdb stores just in-frame clones and leaves some out. The data contain under 150,000 clones, approximately 91% of them singletons. Second-dose intervals near 4 or 12 weeks were combined. This specimen was peripheral blood, taken 28 days after the second AZD1222 dose. This chain uses TRBV28 with TRBJ1-3, with D perhaps TRBD1 (5 bases). This TCR was sampled from an adult who received the AZD1222 COVID-19 vaccine. In DNA form, the CDR3 reads TGTGCCGCGACCCAGGGATCCGGAAACACCATATATTTT. Translating it yields CAATQGSGNTIYF.